The TCR beta chain described here comes from a study of T cell responses to AZD1222 COVID-19 vaccine. Comment on this clone: No antigen is known for it.

This table comes from immunoSEQ multiplex PCR, and its TCRdb copy is limited to in-frame clones, with some not included. The table has about 180,000 clones, more than 80% seen once; the top ten hold more than 4%. Study outcomes and limitations: Baseline serology detected seropositivity in only 6 or 7 AZD1222 recipients. None of the repertoires were sampled until the peak T cell response had passed.

Per germline, CDR1 SGHDN and CDR2 FVKESK. CDR3 length equals 14 residues. J was trimmed by 2 bases and V by 6 bases; bases with no gene match: 3. The sample here was peripheral blood, taken 28 days after the second dose of the MenACWY control vaccine. The receptor's source is an adult who received the MenACWY meningococcal vaccine as a control. This chain joins TRBV14 and TRBJ2-7; the match to TRBD2 covers 11 bases. Here the CDR3 DNA reads TGTGCCAGCAGTCTACTAGCGGGAGCCTACGAGCAGTACTTC. Translated: CASSLLAGAYEQYF.